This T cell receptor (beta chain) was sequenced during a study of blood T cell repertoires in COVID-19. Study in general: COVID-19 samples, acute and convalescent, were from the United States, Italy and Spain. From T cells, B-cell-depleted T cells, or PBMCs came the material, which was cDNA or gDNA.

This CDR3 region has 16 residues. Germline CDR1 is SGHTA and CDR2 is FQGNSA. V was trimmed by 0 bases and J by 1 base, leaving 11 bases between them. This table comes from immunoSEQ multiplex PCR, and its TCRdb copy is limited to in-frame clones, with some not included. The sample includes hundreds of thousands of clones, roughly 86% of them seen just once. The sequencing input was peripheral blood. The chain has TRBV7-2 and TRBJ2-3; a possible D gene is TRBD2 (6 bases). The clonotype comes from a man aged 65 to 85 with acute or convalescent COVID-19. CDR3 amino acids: CASSLAGGPRTDTQYF. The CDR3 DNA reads TGTGCCAGCAGCTTAGCGGGGGGACCACGCACAGATACGCAGTATTTT.